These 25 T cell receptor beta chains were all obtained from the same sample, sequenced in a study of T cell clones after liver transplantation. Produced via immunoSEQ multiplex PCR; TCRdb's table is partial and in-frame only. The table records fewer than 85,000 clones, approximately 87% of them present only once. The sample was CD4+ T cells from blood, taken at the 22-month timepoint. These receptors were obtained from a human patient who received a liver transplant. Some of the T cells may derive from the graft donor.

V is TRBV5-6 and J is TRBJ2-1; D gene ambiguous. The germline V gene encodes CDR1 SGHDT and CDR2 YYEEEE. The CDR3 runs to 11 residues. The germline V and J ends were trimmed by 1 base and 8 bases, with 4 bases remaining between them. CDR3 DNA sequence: TGTGCCAGCAGCTTGTACCATGAGCAGTTCTTC. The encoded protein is CASSLYHEQFF.

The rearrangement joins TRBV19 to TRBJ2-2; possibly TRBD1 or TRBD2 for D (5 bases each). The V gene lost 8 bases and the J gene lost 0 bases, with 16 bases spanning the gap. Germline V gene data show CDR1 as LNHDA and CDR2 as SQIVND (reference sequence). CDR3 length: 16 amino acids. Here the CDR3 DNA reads TGTGCCAGTGGGAACAAGGGACGGACGAACACCGGGGAGCTGTTTTTT. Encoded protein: CASGNKGRTNTGELFF.

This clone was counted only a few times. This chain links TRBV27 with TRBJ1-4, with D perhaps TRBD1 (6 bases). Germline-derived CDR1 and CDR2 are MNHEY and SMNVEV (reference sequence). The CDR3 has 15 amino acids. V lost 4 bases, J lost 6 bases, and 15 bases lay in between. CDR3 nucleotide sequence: TGTGCCAGCAGTTCCAACAGGGCGGGGGATGAAAAACTGTTTTTT. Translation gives CASSSNRAGDEKLFF. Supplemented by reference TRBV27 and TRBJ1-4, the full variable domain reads EAQVTQNPRYLITVTGKKLTVTCSQNMNHEYMSWYRQDPGLGLRQIYYSMNVEVTDKGDVPEGYKVSRKEKRNFPLILESPSPNQTSLYFCASSSNRAGDEKLFFGSGTQLSVL.

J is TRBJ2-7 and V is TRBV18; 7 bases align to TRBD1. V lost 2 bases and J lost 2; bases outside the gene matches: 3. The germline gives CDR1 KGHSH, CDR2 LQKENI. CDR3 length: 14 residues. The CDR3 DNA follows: TGTGCCAGCTCACCAGGCAGGGGGACCTACGAGCAGTACTTC. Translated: CASSPGRGTYEQYF.

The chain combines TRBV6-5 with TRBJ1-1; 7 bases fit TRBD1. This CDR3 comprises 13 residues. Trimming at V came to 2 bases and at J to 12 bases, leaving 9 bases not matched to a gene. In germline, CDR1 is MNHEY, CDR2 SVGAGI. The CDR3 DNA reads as TGTGCCAGCAGTTACAGGGGGCAGGGGAGATCTTTCTTT. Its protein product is CASSYRGQGRSFF.

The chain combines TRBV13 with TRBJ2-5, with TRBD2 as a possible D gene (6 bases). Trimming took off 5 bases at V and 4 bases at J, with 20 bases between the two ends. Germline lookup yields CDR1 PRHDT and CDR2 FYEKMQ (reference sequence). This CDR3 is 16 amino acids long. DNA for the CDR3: TGTGCCAGCAGCGCTAACCCGGGAGCTGGGGTAGAGACCCAGTACTTC. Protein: CASSANPGAGVETQYF. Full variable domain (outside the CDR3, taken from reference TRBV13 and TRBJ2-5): AAGVIQSPRHLIKEKRETATLKCYPIPRHDTVYWYQQGPGQDPQFLISFYEKMQSDKGSIPDRFSAQQFSDYHSELNMSSLELGDSALYFCASSANPGAGVETQYFGPGTRLLVL.

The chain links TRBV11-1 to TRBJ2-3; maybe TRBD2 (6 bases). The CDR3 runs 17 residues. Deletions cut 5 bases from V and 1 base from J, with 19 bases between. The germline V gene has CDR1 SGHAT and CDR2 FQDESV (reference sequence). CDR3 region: CASSRGLTSLGTDTQYF. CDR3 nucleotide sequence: TGTGCCAGCAGCCGGGGACTGACCTCTTTGGGCACAGATACGCAGTATTTT.

CDR3 sequence (DNA): TGTGCCAGCAGCTTAGAGGGGGATGCAAGGGAGCAGTTCTTC. This codes for CASSLEGDAREQFF. V is TRBV7-9 and J is TRBJ2-1, with D possibly TRBD1 on 6 matching bases. Germline V gene lookup returns CDR1 SEHNR and CDR2 FQNEAQ (reference sequence). The ends were cut back, 1 base at V and 10 bases at J, with 14 bases in the middle. The CDR3 is 14 residues long.

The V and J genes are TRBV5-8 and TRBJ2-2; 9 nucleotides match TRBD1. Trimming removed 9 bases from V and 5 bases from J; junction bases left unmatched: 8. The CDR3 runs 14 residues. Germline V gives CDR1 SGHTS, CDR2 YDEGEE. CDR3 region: CAKPGTGRTGELFF. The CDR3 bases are TGTGCCAAACCCGGGACAGGGAGGACCGGGGAGCTGTTTTTT.

CDR3 protein: CASSLEGDTEAFF. The CDR3 region has the DNA TGTGCCAGCAGCTTAGAAGGGGACACTGAAGCTTTCTTT. The V gene is TRBV7-9, the J gene TRBJ1-1, with D tentatively TRBD1 (5 bases). The CDR3 is made up of 13 amino acids. V was clipped by 1 base and J by 3 bases, with 6 bases between them. Germline V lookup: CDR1 SEHNR, CDR2 FQNEAQ (reference sequence).

DNA of the CDR3: TGTGCCAGCAGCCAAGGTACTAGCGGCCCCACAGATACGCAGTATTTT. It translates to CASSQGTSGPTDTQYF. The chain carries TRBV4-2 and TRBJ2-3; 8 nucleotides align to TRBD2. The CDR3 is 16 amino acids. CDR1 LGHNA and CDR2 YNFKEQ come from the germline V gene. The junction had 5 bases not matched to a gene; V was cut back by 1 base and J by 2 bases.

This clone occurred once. CDR3 nucleotide sequence: TGTGCCAGCAGCTCCTACTCGACAGACCACTATGGCTACACCTTC. Translating it yields CASSSYSTDHYGYTF. The chain links TRBV5-6 to TRBJ1-2; D perhaps matches TRBD1 (5 bases). The CDR3 contains 15 residues. The germline CDR1 and CDR2 sequences are SGHDT and YYEEEE. The V end was cut by 3 bases, the J end by 3 bases, with 15 bases between. The variable domain in full, completed from reference TRBV5-6 and TRBJ1-2, reads DAGVTQSPTHLIKTRGQQVTLRCSPKSGHDTVSWYQQALGQGPQFIFQYYEEEERQRGNFPDRFSGHQFPNYSSELNVNALLLGDSALYLCASSSYSTDHYGYTFGSGTRLTVV.

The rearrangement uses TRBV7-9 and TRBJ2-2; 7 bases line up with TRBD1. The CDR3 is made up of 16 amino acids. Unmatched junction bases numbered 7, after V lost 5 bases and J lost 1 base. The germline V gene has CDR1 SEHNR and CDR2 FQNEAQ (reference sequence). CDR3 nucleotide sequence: TGTGCCAGCAGCGGTAAAGGGGGCCTGAACACCGGGGAGCTGTTTTTT. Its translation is CASSGKGGLNTGELFF.

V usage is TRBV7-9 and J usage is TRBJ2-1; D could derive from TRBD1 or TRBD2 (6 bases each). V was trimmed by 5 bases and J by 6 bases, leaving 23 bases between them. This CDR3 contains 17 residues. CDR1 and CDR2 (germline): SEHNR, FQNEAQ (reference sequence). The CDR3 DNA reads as TGTGCCAGCAGCGTTAATGGTGGACCAAGGGGGGCCAATGAGCAGTTCTTC. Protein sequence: CASSVNGGPRGANEQFF.

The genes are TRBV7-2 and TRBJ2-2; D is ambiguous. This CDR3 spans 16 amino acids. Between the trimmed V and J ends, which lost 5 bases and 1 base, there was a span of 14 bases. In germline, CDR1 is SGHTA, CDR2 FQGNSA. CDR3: CASSPPSQLNTGELFF. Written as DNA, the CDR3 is TGTGCCAGCAGCCCCCCCAGCCAGTTGAACACCGGGGAGCTGTTTTTT. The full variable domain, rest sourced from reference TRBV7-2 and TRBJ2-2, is GAGVSQSPSNKVTEKGKDVELRCDPISGHTALYWYRQSLGQGLEFLIYFQGNSAPDKSGLPSDRFSAERTGGSVSTLTIQRTQQEDSAVYLCASSPPSQLNTGELFFGEGSRLTVL.

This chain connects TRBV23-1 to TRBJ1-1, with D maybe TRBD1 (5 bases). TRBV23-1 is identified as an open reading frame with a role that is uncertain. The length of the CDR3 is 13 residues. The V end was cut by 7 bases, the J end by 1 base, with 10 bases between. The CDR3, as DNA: TGCGCCAGCAAGAGACAGTCGAACACTGAAGCTTTCTTT. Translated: CASKRQSNTEAFF.

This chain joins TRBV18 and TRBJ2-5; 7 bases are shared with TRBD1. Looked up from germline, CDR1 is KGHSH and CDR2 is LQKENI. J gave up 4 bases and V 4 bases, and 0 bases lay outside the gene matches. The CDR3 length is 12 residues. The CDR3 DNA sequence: TGTGCCAGCTCACAGGGGGCAGAGACCCAGTACTTC. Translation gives CASSQGAETQYF. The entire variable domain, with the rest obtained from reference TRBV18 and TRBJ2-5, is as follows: NAGVMQNPRHLVRRRGQEARLRCSPMKGHSHVYWYRQLPEEGLKFMVYLQKENIIDESGMPKERFSAEFPKEGPSILRIQQVVRGDSAAYFCASSQGAETQYFGPGTRLLVL.

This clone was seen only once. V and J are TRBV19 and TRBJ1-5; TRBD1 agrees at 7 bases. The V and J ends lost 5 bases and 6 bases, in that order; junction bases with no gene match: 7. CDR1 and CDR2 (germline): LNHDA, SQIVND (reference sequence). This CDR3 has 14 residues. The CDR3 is CASSLQTGFQPQHF. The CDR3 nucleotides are TGTGCCAGTAGTCTCCAGACAGGGTTTCAGCCCCAGCATTTT.

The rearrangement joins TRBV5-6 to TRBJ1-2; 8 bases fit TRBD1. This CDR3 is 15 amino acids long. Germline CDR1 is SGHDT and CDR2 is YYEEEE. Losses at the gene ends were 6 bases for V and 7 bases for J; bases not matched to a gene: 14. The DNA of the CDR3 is TGTGCCAGCACCCTCAAGGGGTACAGGGGGTCTGGCTACACCTTC. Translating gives CASTLKGYRGSGYTF.

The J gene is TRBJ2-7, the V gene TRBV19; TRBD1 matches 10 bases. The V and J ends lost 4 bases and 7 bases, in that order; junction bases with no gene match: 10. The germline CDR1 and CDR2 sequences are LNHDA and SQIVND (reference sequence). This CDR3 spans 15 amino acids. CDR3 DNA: TGTGCCAGTAGTAATACCGACAGGGGGCATTTAGAGCAGTACTTC. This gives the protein CASSNTDRGHLEQYF.

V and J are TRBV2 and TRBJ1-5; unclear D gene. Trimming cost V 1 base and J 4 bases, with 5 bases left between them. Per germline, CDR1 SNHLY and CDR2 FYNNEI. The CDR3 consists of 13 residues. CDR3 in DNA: TGTGCCAGCAGTGAAGAACGTAATCAGCCCCAGCATTTT. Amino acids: CASSEERNQPQHF.

The CDR3 nucleotides are TGCGCCAGCAGCCTACTAGGCCCCAATGAGCAGTTCTTC. This translates into CASSLLGPNEQFF. The rearrangement links TRBV5-1 to TRBJ2-1; tentative D call: TRBD2 (5 bases). The CDR3 loop spans 13 amino acids. The V and J ends lost 4 bases and 6 bases respectively, with 11 bases between them. CDR1 and CDR2 (germline): SGHRS, YFSETQ.

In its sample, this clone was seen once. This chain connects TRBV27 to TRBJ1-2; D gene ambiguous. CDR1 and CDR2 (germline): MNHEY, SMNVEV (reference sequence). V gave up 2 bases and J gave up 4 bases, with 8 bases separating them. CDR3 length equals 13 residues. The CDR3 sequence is CASSLMVGYGYTF. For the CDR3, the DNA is TGTGCCAGCAGTTTAATGGTTGGCTATGGCTACACCTTC.

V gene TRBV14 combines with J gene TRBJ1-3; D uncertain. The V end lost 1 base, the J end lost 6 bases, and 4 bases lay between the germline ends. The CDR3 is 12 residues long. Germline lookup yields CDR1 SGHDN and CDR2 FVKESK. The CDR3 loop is CASSQVVNTIYF. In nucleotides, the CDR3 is TGTGCCAGCAGCCAAGTGGTAAACACCATATATTTT.

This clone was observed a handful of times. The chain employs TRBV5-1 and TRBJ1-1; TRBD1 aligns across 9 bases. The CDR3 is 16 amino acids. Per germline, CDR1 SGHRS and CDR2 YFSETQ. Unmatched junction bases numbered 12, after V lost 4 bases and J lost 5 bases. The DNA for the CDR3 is TGCGCCAGCAGCCCGAACCGGGACAGGGCGGGAACTGAAGCTTTCTTT. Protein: CASSPNRDRAGTEAFF.